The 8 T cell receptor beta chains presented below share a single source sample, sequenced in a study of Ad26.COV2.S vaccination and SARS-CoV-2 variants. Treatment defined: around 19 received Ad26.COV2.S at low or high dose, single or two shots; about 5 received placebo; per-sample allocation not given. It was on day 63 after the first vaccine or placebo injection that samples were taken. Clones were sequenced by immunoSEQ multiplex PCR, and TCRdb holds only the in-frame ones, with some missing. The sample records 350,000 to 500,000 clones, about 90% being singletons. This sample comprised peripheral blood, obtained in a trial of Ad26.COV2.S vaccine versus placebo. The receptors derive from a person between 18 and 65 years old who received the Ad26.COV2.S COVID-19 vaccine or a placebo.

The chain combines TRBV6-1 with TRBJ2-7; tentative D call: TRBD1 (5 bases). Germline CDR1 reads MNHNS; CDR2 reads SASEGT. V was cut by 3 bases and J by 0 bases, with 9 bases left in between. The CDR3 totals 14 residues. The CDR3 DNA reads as TGTGCCAGCAGTGATAGGGGAACCTCCTACGAGCAGTACTTC. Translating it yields CASSDRGTSYEQYF.

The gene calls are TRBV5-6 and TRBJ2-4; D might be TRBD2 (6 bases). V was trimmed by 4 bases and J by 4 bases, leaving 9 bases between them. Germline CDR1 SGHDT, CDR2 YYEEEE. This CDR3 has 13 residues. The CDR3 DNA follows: TGTGCCAGCAGCGGGGGACTGAAAAACATTCAGTACTTC. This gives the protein CASSGGLKNIQYF.

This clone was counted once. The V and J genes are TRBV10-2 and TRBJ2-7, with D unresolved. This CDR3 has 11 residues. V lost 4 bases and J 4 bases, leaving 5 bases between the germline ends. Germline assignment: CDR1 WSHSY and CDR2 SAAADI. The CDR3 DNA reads TGCGCCAGCAGTGCCAGGTACGAGCAGTACTTC. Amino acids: CASSARYEQYF.

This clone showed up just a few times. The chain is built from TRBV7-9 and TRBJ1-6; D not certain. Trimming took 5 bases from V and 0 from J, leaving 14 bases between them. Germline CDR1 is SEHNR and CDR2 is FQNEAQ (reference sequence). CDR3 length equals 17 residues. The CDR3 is CASSPSSTSSYNSPLHF. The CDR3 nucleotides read TGTGCCAGCAGCCCCTCGAGTACGAGCTCCTATAATTCACCCCTCCACTTT. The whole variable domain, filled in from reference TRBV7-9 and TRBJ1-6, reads DTGVSQNPRHKITKRGQNVTFRCDPISEHNRLYWYRQTLGQGPEFLTYFQNEAQLEKSRLLSDRFSAERPKGSFSTLEIQRTEQGDSAMYLCASSPSSTSSYNSPLHFGNGTRLTVT.

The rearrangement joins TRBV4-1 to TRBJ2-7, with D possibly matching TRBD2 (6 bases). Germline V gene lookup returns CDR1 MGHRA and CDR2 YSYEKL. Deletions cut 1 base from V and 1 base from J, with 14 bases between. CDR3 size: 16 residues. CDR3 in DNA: TGCGCCAGCAGCCAAGTTGTAGGGACTCCGTCCTACGAGCAGTACTTC. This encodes CASSQVVGTPSYEQYF.

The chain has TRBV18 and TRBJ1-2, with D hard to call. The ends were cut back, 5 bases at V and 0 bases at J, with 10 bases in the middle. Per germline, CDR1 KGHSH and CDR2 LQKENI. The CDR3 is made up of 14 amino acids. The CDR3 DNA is TGTGCCAGCTCATCAGACCTAGCTAACTATGGCTACACCTTC. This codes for CASSSDLANYGYTF.

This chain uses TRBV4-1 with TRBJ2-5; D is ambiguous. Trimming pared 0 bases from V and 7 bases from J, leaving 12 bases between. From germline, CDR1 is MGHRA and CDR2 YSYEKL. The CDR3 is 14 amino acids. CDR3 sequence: CASSQDPRPGTQYF. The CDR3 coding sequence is TGCGCCAGCAGCCAAGATCCAAGGCCAGGGACCCAGTACTTC.

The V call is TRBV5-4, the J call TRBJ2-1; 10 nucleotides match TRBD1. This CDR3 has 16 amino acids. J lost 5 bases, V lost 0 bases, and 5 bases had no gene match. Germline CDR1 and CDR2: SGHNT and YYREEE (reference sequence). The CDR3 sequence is CASSLALTGGHNEQFF. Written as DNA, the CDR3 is TGTGCCAGCAGCTTGGCCCTGACAGGGGGCCACAATGAGCAGTTCTTC.